The clone carrying this T cell receptor (beta chain) appeared a few times. As yet, its antigen is unknown. Primers for the PCR totalled 60 Vbeta and 13 Jbeta. Sequencing was performed with immunoSEQ multiplex PCR; in TCRdb, only in-frame clones are kept and a portion is missing. The data show about 60,000 clones, 77% seen once. Healthy individuals who donated bone marrow served as the donors. The data derive from a study of cytomegalovirus exposure and HLA in healthy donors. General study results and limits: A later analysis showed HLA-associated TCR beta chains outstripping equally common others in clonal expansion.

Trimming removed 7 bases at V and 7 bases at J, with 10 bases between. The CDR3 contains 11 residues. Germline V lookup: CDR1 DFQATT, CDR2 SNEGSKA (reference sequence). The J gene is TRBJ1-4, the V gene TRBV20-1, with D possibly TRBD1 on 5 matching bases. Sequencing used PBMCs. The sequence came from a middle-aged woman in good health and CMV-seropositive. The CDR3 loop is CSVRQPEKLFF. Here the CDR3 DNA reads TGCAGTGTAAGACAGCCTGAAAAACTGTTTTTT.